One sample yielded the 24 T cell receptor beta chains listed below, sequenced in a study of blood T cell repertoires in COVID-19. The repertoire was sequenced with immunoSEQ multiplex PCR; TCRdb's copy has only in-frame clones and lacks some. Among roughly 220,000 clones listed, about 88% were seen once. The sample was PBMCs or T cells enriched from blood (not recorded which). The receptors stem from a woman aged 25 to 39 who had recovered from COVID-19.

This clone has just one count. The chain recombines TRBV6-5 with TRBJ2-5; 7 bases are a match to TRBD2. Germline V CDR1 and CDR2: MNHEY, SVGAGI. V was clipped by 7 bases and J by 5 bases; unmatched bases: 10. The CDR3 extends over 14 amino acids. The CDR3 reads CASTRAGTQETQYF. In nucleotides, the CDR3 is TGTGCCAGCACTCGAGCGGGGACTCAGGAGACCCAGTACTTC.

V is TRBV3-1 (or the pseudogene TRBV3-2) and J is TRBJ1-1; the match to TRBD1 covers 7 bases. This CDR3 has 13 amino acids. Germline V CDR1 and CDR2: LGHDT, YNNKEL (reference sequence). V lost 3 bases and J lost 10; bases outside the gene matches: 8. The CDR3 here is CASSHRLDRRAFF. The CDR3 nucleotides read TGTGCCAGCAGCCATAGATTGGACAGGAGAGCTTTCTTT.

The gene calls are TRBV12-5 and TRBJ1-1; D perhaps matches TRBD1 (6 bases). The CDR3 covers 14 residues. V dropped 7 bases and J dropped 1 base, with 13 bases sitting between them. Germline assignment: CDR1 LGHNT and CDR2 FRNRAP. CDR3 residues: CASAPTGTNTEAFF. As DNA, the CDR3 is TGTGCTAGTGCCCCAACAGGGACGAACACTGAAGCTTTCTTT.

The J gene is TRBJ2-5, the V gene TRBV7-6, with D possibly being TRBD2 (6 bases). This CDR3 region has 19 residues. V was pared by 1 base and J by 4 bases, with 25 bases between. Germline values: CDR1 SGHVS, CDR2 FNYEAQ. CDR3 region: CASSLVWGTSSSDLETQYF. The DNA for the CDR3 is TGTGCCAGCAGCTTAGTGTGGGGAACTAGCTCCTCCGATTTAGAGACCCAGTACTTC.

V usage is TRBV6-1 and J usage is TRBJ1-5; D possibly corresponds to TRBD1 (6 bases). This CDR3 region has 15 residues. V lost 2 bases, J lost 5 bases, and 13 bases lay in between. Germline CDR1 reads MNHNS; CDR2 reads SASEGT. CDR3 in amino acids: CASSELGTSHQPQHF. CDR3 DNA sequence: TGTGCCAGCAGTGAACTCGGGACAAGTCATCAGCCCCAGCATTTT.

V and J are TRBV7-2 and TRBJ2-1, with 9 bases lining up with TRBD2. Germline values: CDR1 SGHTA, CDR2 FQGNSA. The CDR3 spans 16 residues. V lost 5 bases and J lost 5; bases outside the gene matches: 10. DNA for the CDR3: TGTGCCAGCAGCCCCCCTAGCGGGGAGAATCACAATGAGCAGTTCTTC. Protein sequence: CASSPPSGENHNEQFF.

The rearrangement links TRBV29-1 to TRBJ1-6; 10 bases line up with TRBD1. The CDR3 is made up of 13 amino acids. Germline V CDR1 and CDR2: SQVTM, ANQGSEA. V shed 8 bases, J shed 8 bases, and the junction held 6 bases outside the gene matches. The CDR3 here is CSIRTGGDSPLHF. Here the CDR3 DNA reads TGCAGCATAAGGACAGGGGGTGATTCACCCCTCCACTTT.

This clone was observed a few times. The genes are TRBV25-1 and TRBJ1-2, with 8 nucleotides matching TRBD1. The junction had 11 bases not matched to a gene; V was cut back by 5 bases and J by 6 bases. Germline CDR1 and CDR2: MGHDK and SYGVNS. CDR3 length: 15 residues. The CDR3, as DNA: TGTGCCAGCAGTTATCCTTCGGGACAGGACAATGGCTACACCTTC. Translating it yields CASSYPSGQDNGYTF.

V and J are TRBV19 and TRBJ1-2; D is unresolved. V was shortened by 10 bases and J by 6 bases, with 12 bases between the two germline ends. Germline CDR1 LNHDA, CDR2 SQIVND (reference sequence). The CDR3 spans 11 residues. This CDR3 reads CATKREDGYTF. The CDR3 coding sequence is TGTGCCACTAAGCGGGAAGATGGCTACACCTTC.

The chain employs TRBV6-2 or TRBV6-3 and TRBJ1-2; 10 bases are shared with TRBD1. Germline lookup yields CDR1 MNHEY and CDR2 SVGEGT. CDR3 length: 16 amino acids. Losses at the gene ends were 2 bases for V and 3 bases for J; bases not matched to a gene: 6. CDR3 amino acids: CASSYETGTGDYGYTF. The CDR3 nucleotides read TGTGCCAGCAGTTACGAGACGGGGACAGGGGACTATGGCTACACCTTC.

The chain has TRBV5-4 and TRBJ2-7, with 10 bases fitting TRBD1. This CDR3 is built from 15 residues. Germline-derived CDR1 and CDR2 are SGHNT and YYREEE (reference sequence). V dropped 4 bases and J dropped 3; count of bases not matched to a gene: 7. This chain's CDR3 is CASSTGQGFIYEQYF. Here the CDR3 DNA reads TGTGCCAGCAGCACGGGACAGGGGTTTATCTACGAGCAGTACTTC.

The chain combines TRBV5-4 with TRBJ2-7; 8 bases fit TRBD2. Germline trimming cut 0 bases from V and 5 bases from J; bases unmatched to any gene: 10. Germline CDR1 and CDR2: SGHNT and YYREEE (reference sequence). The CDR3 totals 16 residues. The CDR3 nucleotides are TGTGCCAGCAGCTTGGAAATGACCAGCGGGGGCCACGAGCAGTACTTC. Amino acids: CASSLEMTSGGHEQYF.

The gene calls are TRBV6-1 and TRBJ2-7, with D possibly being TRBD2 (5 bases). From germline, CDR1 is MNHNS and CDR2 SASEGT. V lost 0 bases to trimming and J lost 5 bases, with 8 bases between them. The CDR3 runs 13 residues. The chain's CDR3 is CASSEAGNHEQYF. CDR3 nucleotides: TGTGCCAGCAGTGAAGCCGGGAATCACGAGCAGTACTTC.

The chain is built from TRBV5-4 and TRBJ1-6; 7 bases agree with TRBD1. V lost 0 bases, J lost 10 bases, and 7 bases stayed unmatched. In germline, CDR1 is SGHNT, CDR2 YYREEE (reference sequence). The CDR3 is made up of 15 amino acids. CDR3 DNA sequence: TGTGCCAGCAGCTTGGACAGACAGGGCGACTCACCCCTCCACTTT. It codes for CASSLDRQGDSPLHF.

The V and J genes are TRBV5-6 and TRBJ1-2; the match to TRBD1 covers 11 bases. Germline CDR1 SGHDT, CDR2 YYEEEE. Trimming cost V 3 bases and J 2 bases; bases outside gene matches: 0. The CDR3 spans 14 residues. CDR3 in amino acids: CASSWDRGNYGYTF. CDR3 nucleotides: TGTGCCAGCAGCTGGGACAGGGGGAACTATGGCTACACCTTC.

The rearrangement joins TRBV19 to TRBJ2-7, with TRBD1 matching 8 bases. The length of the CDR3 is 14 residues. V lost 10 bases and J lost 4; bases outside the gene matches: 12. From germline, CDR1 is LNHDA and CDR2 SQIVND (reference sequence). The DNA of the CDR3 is TGTGCCACCGCAGGGGGCCTTAATCCATACGAGCAGTACTTC. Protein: CATAGGLNPYEQYF.

CDR3 residues: CASSIVRTANTEAFF. The CDR3 nucleotides are TGTGCCAGTAGTATCGTAAGGACAGCGAACACTGAAGCTTTCTTT. This chain connects TRBV19 to TRBJ1-1, with D tentatively TRBD1 (6 bases). Per the germline V gene, CDR1 is LNHDA and CDR2 is SQIVND (reference sequence). The CDR3 extends over 15 amino acids. V lost 3 bases to trimming and J lost 1 base, with 12 bases between them.

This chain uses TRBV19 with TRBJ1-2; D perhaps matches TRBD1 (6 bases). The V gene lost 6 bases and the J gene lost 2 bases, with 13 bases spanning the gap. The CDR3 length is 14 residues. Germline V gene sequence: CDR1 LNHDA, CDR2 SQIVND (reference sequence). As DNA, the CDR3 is TGTGCCAGTAGGGAACAGGGAACCAACTATGGCTACACCTTC. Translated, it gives CASREQGTNYGYTF. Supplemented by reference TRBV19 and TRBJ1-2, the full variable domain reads DGGITQSPKYLFRKEGQNVTLSCEQNLNHDAMYWYRQDPGQGLRLIYYSQIVNDFQKGDIAEGYSVSREKKESFPLTVTSAQKNPTAFYLCASREQGTNYGYTFGSGTRLTVV.

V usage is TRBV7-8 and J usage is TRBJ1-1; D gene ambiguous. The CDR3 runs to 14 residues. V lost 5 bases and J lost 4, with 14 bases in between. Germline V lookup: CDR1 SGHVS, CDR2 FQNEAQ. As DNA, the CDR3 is TGTGCCAGCAGCCGTGGGAGTGAGGGCACTGAAGCTTTCTTT. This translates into CASSRGSEGTEAFF.

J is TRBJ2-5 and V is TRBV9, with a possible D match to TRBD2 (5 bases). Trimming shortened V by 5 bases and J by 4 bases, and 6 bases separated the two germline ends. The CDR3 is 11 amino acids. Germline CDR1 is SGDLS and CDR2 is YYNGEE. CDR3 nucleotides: TGTGCCAGCAGTCGGGGAGAGACCCAGTACTTC. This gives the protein CASSRGETQYF.

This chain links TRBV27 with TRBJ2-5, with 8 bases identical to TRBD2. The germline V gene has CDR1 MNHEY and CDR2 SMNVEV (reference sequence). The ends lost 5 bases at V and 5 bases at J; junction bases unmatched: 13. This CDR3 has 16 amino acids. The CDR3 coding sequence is TGTGCCAGCAGTCCCCTCTTTGCGGGGGGAGGGGAGACCCAGTACTTC. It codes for CASSPLFAGGGETQYF.

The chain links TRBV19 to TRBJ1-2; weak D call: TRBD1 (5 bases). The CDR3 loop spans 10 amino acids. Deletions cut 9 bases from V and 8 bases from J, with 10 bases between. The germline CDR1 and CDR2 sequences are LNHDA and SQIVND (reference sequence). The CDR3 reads CARQALGYTF. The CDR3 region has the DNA TGTGCCAGACAGGCTCTAGGCTACACCTTC.

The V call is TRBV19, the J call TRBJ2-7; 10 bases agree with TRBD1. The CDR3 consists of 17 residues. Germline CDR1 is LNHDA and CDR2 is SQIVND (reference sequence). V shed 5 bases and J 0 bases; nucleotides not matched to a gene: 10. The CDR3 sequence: CASSPPIRTGGSYEQYF. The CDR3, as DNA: TGTGCCAGTAGTCCCCCCATAAGGACAGGGGGCTCCTACGAGCAGTACTTC.

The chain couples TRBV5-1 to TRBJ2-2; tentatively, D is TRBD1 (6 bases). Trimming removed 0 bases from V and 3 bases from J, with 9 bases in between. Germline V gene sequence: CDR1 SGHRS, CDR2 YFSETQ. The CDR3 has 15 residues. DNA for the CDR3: TGCGCCAGCAGCTTGGTCGGGACATACACCGGGGAGCTGTTTTTT. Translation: CASSLVGTYTGELFF. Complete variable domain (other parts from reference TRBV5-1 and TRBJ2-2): KAGVTQTPRYLIKTRGQQVTLSCSPISGHRSVSWYQQTPGQGLQFLFEYFSETQRNKGNFPGRFSGRQFSNSRSEMNVSTLELGDSALYLCASSLVGTYTGELFFGEGSRLTVL.